What follows is one T cell receptor beta chain and its context. This sample is part of a study of technical replicates of blood from several donors. The germline gives CDR1 LGHNA, CDR2 YSLEER. V lost 0 bases and J lost 7, with 18 bases in between. This CDR3 contains 16 residues. Measured with immunoSEQ multiplex PCR; TCRdb has only the in-frame clones, and not every one. The sample has under 70,000 clones, around 84% seen once; the top ten hold 5.6%. The sequenced sample consisted of PBMCs. This TCR came from a human donor in good health. Some clones in this sample may be carry-over from other donors' samples. The chain employs TRBV4-3 and TRBJ1-2; no reliable D call. CDR3 nucleotide sequence: TGCGCCAGCAGCCAAGATCGGCAGGAGACTATCCGTGGCTACACCTTC. Its protein product is CASSQDRQETIRGYTF.